This T cell receptor beta chain was retrieved from a study of T-cell memory formation after mild COVID-19. Study-level findings and limits: Most CD4+ clones that shrank were in CM and EM, while CD8+ ones turned up in EMRA. A subset of responding clones appeared in pre-infection memory, suggesting cross-reactive memory joined. The authors did not confirm SARS-CoV-2 specificity of second-wave clones peaking day 37.

V was cut by 7 bases and J by 5 bases, with 16 bases left in between. The length of the CDR3 is 14 residues. Germline V gene data show CDR1 as SGHTA and CDR2 as FQGNSA. It was 5'RACE with constant-segment primers that produced the TCR alpha and TCR beta cDNA libraries, which carried sample barcodes and UMIs. One entry per CDR3 protein results from TCRdb running MiXCR on the 5' RACE reads. The sample lists 200,000 to 300,000 distinct CDR3 sequences, approximately 9% occurring once. This clonotype was found many times. No antigen is known for it. This sequence joins TRBV7-2 and TRBJ2-3; D may be TRBD2 (6 bases). The clonotype was recovered from a young man who had mild COVID-19 (a few samples of this study predate the infection). Cell type and time point are not known. The sample comprised PBMCs or a T cell subset sorted from them (not recorded which). CDR3 region: CASKPGGGGDTQYF. CDR3 coding DNA: TGTGCCAGCAAACCCGGGGGTGGCGGAGATACGCAGTATTTT. The full variable domain, completed using reference TRBV7-2 and TRBJ2-3, is GAGVSQSPSNKVTEKGKDVELRCDPISGHTALYWYRQSLGQGLEFLIYFQGNSAPDKSGLPSDRFSAERTGGSVSTLTIQRTQQEDSAVYLCASKPGGGGDTQYFGPGTRLTVL.